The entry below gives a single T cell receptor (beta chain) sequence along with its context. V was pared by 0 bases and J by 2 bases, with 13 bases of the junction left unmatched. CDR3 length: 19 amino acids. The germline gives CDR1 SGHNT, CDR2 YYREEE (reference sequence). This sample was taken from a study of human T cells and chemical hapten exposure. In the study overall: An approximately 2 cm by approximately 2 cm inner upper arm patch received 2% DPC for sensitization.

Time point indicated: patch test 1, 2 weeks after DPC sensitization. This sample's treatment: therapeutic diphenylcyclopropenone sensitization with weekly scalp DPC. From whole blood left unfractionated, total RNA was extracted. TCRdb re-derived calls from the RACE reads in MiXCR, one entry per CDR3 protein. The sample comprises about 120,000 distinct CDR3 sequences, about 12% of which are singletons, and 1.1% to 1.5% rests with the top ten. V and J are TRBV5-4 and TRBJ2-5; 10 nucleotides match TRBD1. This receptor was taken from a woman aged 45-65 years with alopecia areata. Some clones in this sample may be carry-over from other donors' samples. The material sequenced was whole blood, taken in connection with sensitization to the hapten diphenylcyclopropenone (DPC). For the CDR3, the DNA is TGTGCCAGCAGCTTGGCGGGACAGGGGTGGGCCATCGGACAAGAGACCCAGTACTTC. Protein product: CASSLAGQGWAIGQETQYF.